The 21 T cell receptor beta chains below come from one sample, sequenced in a study of blood T cell repertoires in COVID-19. TCRdb's table, derived via immunoSEQ multiplex PCR, lists solely in-frame clones and lacks some. The sample yields about 500,000 clones, less than 90% seen once. The sequencing sample was made of peripheral blood. Source of these receptors: a woman aged 45-60 years with COVID-19, enrolled during active disease.

A single count supports this clone. This chain joins TRBV6-1 and TRBJ2-3, with a possible D match to TRBD1 (5 bases). V lost 2 bases, J lost 14 bases, and 14 bases lay in between. The CDR3 length is 12 residues. Germline CDR1 reads MNHNS; CDR2 reads SASEGT. The CDR3: CASSEWGYLWYF. CDR3 sequence (DNA): TGTGCCAGCAGTGAATGGGGCTACTTGTGGTATTTT.

Details on this clone: One end of the junction varies from germline; a read error may be responsible. The chain uses TRBV12-3 or TRBV12-4 and TRBJ2-1; 11 bases align to TRBD2. This CDR3 is built from 12 residues. CDR3: CASNSLAGGRVF. In nucleotides, the CDR3 is TGTGCCAGCAATTCTCTAGCGGGGGGTAGAGTCTTC.

CDR3: CASSWGVSSYEQYF. As DNA, the CDR3 is TGTGCCAGCAGCTGGGGGGTGAGCTCCTACGAGCAGTACTTC. The chain is built from TRBV3-1 (or the pseudogene TRBV3-2) and TRBJ2-7, with TRBD2 as a possible D gene (6 bases). The germline V gene encodes CDR1 LGHDT and CDR2 YNNKEL (reference sequence). The CDR3 runs to 14 residues. Trimming took 5 bases from V and 0 from J, leaving 11 bases between them.

The CDR3 sequence is CASSQSWGRGTDTQYF. The CDR3 DNA reads as TGCGCCAGCAGTCAATCTTGGGGGCGCGGCACAGATACGCAGTATTTT. The chain links TRBV23-1 to TRBJ2-3; tentatively, D is TRBD1 (6 bases). TRBV23-1 belongs to the ORF category, with a function that is uncertain. V lost 0 bases and J lost 1, with 11 bases in between. This CDR3 has 16 amino acids.

The table lists this clone with a count of one. V usage is TRBV6-5 and J usage is TRBJ2-7, with 7 bases lining up with TRBD1. V gave up 2 bases and J gave up 3 bases; unmatched junction bases: 7. Per the germline V gene, CDR1 is MNHEY and CDR2 is SVGAGI. This CDR3 spans 15 amino acids. This CDR3 reads CASSYTWDRIYEQYF. CDR3 in DNA: TGTGCCAGCAGTTACACCTGGGACAGAATCTACGAGCAGTACTTC.

The chain recombines TRBV4-1 with TRBJ1-2, with D unclear. The CDR3 is 16 residues long. The germline V gene has CDR1 MGHRA and CDR2 YSYEKL. V lost 4 bases, J lost 0 bases, and 15 bases lay in between. This chain's CDR3 is CASSPGGSRANYGYTF. The CDR3 coding sequence is TGCGCCAGCAGCCCCGGAGGGAGTCGAGCTAACTATGGCTACACCTTC.

This clone was detected once. Here the CDR3 reads CASSLFTLNEKLFF. Written as DNA, the CDR3 is TGTGCCAGCAGCTTATTTACTCTTAATGAAAAACTGTTTTTT. The chain links TRBV7-2 to TRBJ1-4; no clear D. Trimming removed 2 bases at V and 4 bases at J, with 8 bases between. CDR3 length: 14 residues. CDR1 is SGHTA, CDR2 FQGNSA, per germline.

Only one count was recorded for this clone. This chain links TRBV12-3 or TRBV12-4 with TRBJ1-2; D gene uncertain. The ends were cut back, 3 bases at V and 5 bases at J, with 7 bases in the middle. The CDR3 totals 12 residues. CDR3 in amino acids: CASSFRGYGYTF. CDR3 in DNA: TGTGCCAGCAGTTTTCGCGGGTATGGCTACACCTTC.

CDR3 nucleotides: TGTGCCAGCAGCTCGGCAGGGGGGAACACTGAAGCTTTCTTT. Its translation: CASSSAGGNTEAFF. This chain uses TRBV5-5 with TRBJ1-1; 7 nucleotides agree with TRBD1. With 3 bases clipped from V and 1 base from J, the junction kept 3 bases outside the gene matches. The CDR3 spans 14 residues. Germline CDR1 SGHKS, CDR2 YYEKEE (reference sequence).

The rearrangement uses TRBV27 and TRBJ2-1, with D tentatively TRBD1 (6 bases). The V end was cut by 6 bases, the J end by 8 bases, with 14 bases between. There are 13 residues in the CDR3. The germline V gene encodes CDR1 MNHEY and CDR2 SMNVEV (reference sequence). CDR3 sequence reads: CASSPQGIDEQFF. CDR3 in DNA: TGTGCCAGCAGCCCCCAGGGGATCGATGAGCAGTTCTTC.

V gene TRBV30 combines with J gene TRBJ1-1; D remains unclear. V lost 0 bases and J lost 6, with 11 bases in between. There are 13 residues in the CDR3. From germline, CDR1 is GTSNPN and CDR2 SVGIG (reference sequence). The CDR3 loop is CAWSVLSHAEAFF. CDR3 coding DNA: TGTGCCTGGAGTGTACTTAGTCACGCTGAAGCTTTCTTT.

The V call is TRBV10-3, the J call TRBJ1-5; tentative D call: TRBD1 (6 bases). The CDR3 length is 14 residues. The germline V gene encodes CDR1 ENHRY and CDR2 SYGVKD. The V end was cut by 0 bases, the J end by 5 bases, with 8 bases between. The chain's CDR3 is CAISESAGDQPQHF. CDR3 nucleotides: TGTGCCATCAGTGAGTCGGCAGGGGATCAGCCCCAGCATTTT.

This chain joins TRBV5-5 and TRBJ1-1; D is perhaps TRBD1 (5 bases). With 6 bases removed from V and 4 bases from J, the gap between germline ends came to 16 bases. This CDR3 is 14 amino acids long. The germline gives CDR1 SGHKS, CDR2 YYEKEE (reference sequence). The CDR3 loop reads CASTPGGGATEAFF. CDR3 in DNA: TGTGCCAGCACCCCCGGTGGAGGGGCCACTGAAGCTTTCTTT.

This clone came up a few times. V and J are TRBV5-1 and TRBJ1-2, with unresolved D. CDR3 size: 13 residues. V was pared by 3 bases and J by 6 bases, with 12 bases between. In germline, CDR1 is SGHRS, CDR2 YFSETQ. The CDR3 loop is CASSSLRADGYTF. Written as DNA, the CDR3 is TGCGCCAGCAGCTCCCTCCGAGCGGATGGCTACACCTTC.

This clone has only a few counts. This rearrangement joins TRBV30 to TRBJ2-2; possibly TRBD2 for D (5 bases). The CDR3 has 12 amino acids. The V end lost 8 bases, the J end lost 5 bases, and 12 bases lay between the germline ends. Germline values: CDR1 GTSNPN, CDR2 SVGIG (reference sequence). CDR3 sequence reads: CARAPGTGELFF. DNA for the CDR3: TGTGCCCGTGCCCCGGGGACCGGGGAGCTGTTTTTT. The full variable domain, rest sourced from reference TRBV30 and TRBJ2-2, is SQTIHQWPATLVQPVGSPLSLECTVEGTSNPNLYWYRQAAGRGLQLLFYSVGIGQISSEVPQNLSASRPQDRQFILSSKKLLLSDSGFYLCARAPGTGELFFGEGSRLTVL.

This clone was counted a few times. The chain uses TRBV3-1 (or the pseudogene TRBV3-2) and TRBJ1-5, with no clear D. CDR1 is LGHDT, CDR2 YNNKEL, per germline (reference sequence). The V gene lost 1 base and the J gene lost 0 bases, with 4 bases spanning the gap. This CDR3 is 14 amino acids long. Written as DNA, the CDR3 is TGTGCCAGCAGCCAAGGTAGTAGCAATCAGCCCCAGCATTTT. This sequence encodes CASSQGSSNQPQHF.

The chain joins TRBV12-3 or TRBV12-4 to TRBJ2-1, with D perhaps matching TRBD1 (6 bases). This CDR3 comprises 12 residues. V was clipped by 10 bases and J by 6 bases, with 13 bases between them. CDR3 DNA sequence: TGTGCCACAAACAGGGCGGTCAATGAGCAGTTCTTC. Translating it yields CATNRAVNEQFF.

The rearrangement joins TRBV15 to TRBJ1-4, with TRBD1 as a possible D gene (6 bases). The V end was cut by 5 bases, the J end by 7 bases, with 11 bases between. Looked up from germline, CDR1 is LNHNV and CDR2 is YYDKDF (reference sequence). The CDR3 totals 13 residues. CDR3 protein: CATSGGVSEKLFF. CDR3 nucleotide sequence: TGTGCCACCAGCGGGGGCGTTAGTGAAAAACTGTTTTTT. The full variable domain, rest sourced from reference TRBV15 and TRBJ1-4, is DAMVIQNPRYQVTQFGKPVTLSCSQTLNHNVMYWYQQKSSQAPKLLFHYYDKDFNNEADTPDNFQSRRPNTSFCFLDIRSPGLGDTAMYLCATSGGVSEKLFFGSGTQLSVL.

J is TRBJ2-7 and V is TRBV12-3 or TRBV12-4; D gene ambiguous. The CDR3 runs to 12 residues. Deletions cut 8 bases from V and 6 bases from J, with 14 bases between. CDR3 sequence reads: CASDGRSSEQYF. In nucleotides, the CDR3 is TGTGCCAGCGATGGCAGGTCATCCGAGCAGTACTTC.

The chain has TRBV5-1 and TRBJ1-4; TRBD1 matches 8 bases. Germline values: CDR1 SGHRS, CDR2 YFSETQ. J lost 7 bases, V lost 5 bases, and 7 bases had no gene match. The length of the CDR3 is 14 residues. CDR3 amino acids: CASSPGGSSEKLFF. The DNA of the CDR3 is TGCGCCAGCAGTCCAGGGGGCTCGAGTGAAAAACTGTTTTTT.

This chain links TRBV12-3 or TRBV12-4 with TRBJ1-1; 8 bases fit TRBD1. J gave up 5 bases and V 3 bases, and 2 bases lay outside the gene matches. The CDR3 consists of 13 residues. CDR3 bases: TGTGCCAGCAGTTTCGACAGGGGAACTGAAGCTTTCTTT. This codes for CASSFDRGTEAFF.